This T cell receptor (beta chain) is drawn from a study of early T cells in non-severe SARS-CoV-2 infection. About the study: Sequencing targeted bulk RNA from unsorted whole blood, leaving chains unpaired.

This clonotype appeared many times. Unique molecular identifiers were attached to individual cDNA molecules. TCRdb redid the calling of the 5' RACE reads with MiXCR, one entry per CDR3 protein. The sample lists 65,000 to 95,000 distinct CDR3 sequences, roughly 13% occurring once. The CDR3 has 16 residues. CDR1 is DFQATT and CDR2 is SNEGSKA in the germline V gene (reference sequence). V dropped 2 bases and J dropped 7 bases, with 23 bases sitting between them. The source of this sequence is an adult who was a healthcare worker with PCR-confirmed SARS-CoV-2 infection or an uninfected control (not recorded which). The sequenced sample was whole blood. This chain joins TRBV20-1 and TRBJ1-2, with TRBD1 as a possible D gene (6 bases). CDR3 region: CSARPTGRQDLSGYTF. CDR3 in DNA: TGCAGTGCTAGACCAACCGGCCGACAGGATTTAAGTGGCTACACCTTC.